This T cell receptor (beta chain) was documented in a study of naive and memory T cell subsets. Study observations and caveats: Each distinct alpha or beta sequence counts as one clonotype. Gini index rose across naive, CM, EM and EMRA in CD4 and CD8. Possibly reflecting memory cells re-expressing CD45RA, a few larger clonotypes occurred in naive repertoires, especially CD8.

CMV status came from CD4+ IFNgamma after overnight CMV lysate stimulation. In this sample, this clonotype turned up a few times. Its antigen is undetermined. The V gene lost 3 bases and the J gene lost 2 bases, with 15 bases spanning the gap. This CDR3 spans 16 amino acids. Both TRBC1 and TRBC2 were covered by a beta constant-region primer of two equimolar oligonucleotides. Nested alpha and beta constant-region primers with the SP2 primer drove four PCR rounds on ligated cDNA. One entry per CDR3 protein results from TCRdb running MiXCR on the UMI-ligation and nested PCR reads. The data show approximately 100,000 distinct CDR3 sequences, about 15% seen once.

The specimen was naive CD8+ T cells from blood. The rearrangement joins TRBV23-1 to TRBJ2-3; D might be TRBD1 (6 bases). TRBV23-1 is an open reading frame, and its role is uncertain. This TCR was recovered from a human donor in good health. The CDR3 nucleotides are TGCGCCAGCAGTCAGCCCGGGACAAGACTCACAGATACGCAGTATTTT. This sequence encodes CASSQPGTRLTDTQYF.